This T cell receptor beta chain was obtained from a study of immune characterization of retroperitoneal liposarcoma. TCRdb redid the calling of the PCR reads with MiXCR, one entry per CDR3 protein. The sample consists of 9,500 to 11,000 distinct CDR3 sequences, less than 35% of them appearing once. This clonotype was seen more than once but under ten times. From germline, CDR1 is MGHRA and CDR2 YSYEKL. The CDR3 length is 17 residues. The V segment lost 0 bases and the J segment 9 bases; nucleotides outside the gene matches: 11. This TCR was sampled from a male donor with retroperitoneal liposarcoma. V and J are TRBV4-1 and TRBJ2-1, with 10 bases aligning to TRBD2. The sample comprised tumor tissue. The CDR3 sequence is CASSQDQSSGGATEQFF. Here the CDR3 DNA reads TGCGCCAGCAGCCAAGATCAATCGAGCGGGGGGGCCACTGAGCAGTTCTTC.